This TCR beta chain was observed in a study of blood T cell repertoires in COVID-19. Overall study context: The origin of the acute and convalescent COVID-19 samples was the United States, Italy and Spain.

Germline CDR1 is SEHNR and CDR2 is FQNEAQ (reference sequence). The CDR3 loop spans 15 amino acids. Individuals drawn from around 24 US areas were about 18 to 100 years old. In assigning cohorts, the study relied on participant-reported clinical history. In the case of this clone: The germline gene is not matched at one end of the junction; a read error may be the cause.

Per the original methods: Scientists estimated how many nucleated cells there were by amplifying reference gene primers. Some clones are missing from TCRdb's copy, which holds only in-frame ones; the method was immunoSEQ multiplex PCR. V, J and clone size reflect that table, while D and trimming were determined from the DNA. The sample has roughly 140,000 clones; around nine tenths are singletons. The chain joins TRBV7-9 to TRBJ2-3; 12 bases map to TRBD2. This TCR derives from a woman in her 30s with acute COVID-19. The sample was PBMCs or T cells enriched from blood (not recorded which). In DNA form, the CDR3 reads TGTGCCAGCAGCCTAGCGGGAGGGCCCACAGATACGCAGTATTTT. Translated, it gives CASSLAGGPTDTQYF. The full variable domain, its missing parts supplied by reference TRBV7-9 and TRBJ2-3, is DTGVSQNPRHKITKRGQNVTFRCDPISEHNRLYWYRQTLGQGPEFLTYFQNEAQLEKSRLLSDRFSAERPKGSFSTLEIQRTEQGDSAMYLCASSLAGGPTDTQYFGPGTRLTVL.